This T cell receptor (beta chain) was retrieved from a study of T cell responses to AZD1222 COVID-19 vaccine. Sequenced by immunoSEQ multiplex PCR; TCRdb stores in-frame clones only, minus some. Altogether about 150,000 clones are present, 70% to 90% being singletons, with the ten largest covering 2.2%. The CDR3 runs to 11 residues. V was pared by 1 base and J by 5 bases, with 3 bases between. The germline V gene has CDR1 MDHEN and CDR2 SYDVKM. Study-level points and caveats: Only a handful of AZD1222 recipients, more than 5 in all, had baseline seropositivity. Two doses of AZD1222 preceded a rise in Spike-specific TCR breadth and depth.

Worth noting for this clone: Its target is not known.

The genes are TRBV28 and TRBJ2-7; D remains ambiguous. The receptor was isolated from an adult in good health. The starting material was peripheral blood, obtained on day 0 of AZD1222 vaccination. The CDR3 protein is CASSLYHEQYF. The CDR3 DNA reads TGTGCCAGCAGTTTATATCACGAGCAGTACTTC.